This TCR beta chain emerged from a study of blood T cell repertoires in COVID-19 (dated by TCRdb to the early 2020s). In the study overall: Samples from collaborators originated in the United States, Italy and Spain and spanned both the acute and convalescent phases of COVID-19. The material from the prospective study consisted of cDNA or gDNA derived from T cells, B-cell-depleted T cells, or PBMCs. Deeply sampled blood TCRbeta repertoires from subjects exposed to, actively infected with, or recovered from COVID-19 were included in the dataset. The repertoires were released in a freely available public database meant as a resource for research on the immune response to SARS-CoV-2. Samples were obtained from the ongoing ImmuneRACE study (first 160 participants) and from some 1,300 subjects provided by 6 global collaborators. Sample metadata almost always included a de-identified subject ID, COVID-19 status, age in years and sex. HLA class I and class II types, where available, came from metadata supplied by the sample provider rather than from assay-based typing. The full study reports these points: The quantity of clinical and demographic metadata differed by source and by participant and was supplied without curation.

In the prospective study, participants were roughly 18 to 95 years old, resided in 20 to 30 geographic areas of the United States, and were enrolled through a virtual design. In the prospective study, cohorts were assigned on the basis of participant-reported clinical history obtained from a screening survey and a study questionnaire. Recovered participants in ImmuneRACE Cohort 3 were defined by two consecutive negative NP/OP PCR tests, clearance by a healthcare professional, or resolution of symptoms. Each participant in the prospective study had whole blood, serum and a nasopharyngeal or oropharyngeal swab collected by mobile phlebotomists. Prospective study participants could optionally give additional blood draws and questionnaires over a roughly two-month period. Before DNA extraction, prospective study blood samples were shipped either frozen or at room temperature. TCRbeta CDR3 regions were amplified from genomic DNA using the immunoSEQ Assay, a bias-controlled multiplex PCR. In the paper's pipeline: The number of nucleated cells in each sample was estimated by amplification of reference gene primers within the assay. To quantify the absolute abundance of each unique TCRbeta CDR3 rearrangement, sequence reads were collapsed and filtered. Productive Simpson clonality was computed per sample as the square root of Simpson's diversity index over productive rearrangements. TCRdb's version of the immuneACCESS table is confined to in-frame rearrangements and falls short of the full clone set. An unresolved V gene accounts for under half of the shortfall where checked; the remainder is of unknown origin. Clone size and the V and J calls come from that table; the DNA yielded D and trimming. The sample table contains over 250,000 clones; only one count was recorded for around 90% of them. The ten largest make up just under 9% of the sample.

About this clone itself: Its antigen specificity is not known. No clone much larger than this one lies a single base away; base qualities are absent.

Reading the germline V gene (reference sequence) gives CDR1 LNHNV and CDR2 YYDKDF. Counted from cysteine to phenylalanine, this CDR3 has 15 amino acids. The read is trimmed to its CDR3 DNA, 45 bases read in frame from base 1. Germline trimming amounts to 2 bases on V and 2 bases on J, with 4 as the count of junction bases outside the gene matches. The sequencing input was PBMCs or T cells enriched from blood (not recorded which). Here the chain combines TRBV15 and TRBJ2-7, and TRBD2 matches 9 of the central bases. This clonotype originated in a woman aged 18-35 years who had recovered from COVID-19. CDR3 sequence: CATSRRASGAYEQYF. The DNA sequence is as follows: TGTGCCACCAGCAGACGTGCTAGCGGGGCCTACGAGCAGTACTTC.